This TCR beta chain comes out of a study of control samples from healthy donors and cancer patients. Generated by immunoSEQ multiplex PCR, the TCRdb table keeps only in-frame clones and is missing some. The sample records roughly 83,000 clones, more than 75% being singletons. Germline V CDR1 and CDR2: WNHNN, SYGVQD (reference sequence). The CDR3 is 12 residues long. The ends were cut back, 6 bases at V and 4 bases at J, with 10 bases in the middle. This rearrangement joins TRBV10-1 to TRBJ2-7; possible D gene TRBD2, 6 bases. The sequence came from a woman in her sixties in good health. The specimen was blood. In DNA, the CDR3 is TGCGCCAGCAGCTCCGGGACTTACGAGCAGTACTTC. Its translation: CASSSGTYEQYF.